This T cell receptor beta chain was obtained from a study of cytomegalovirus exposure and HLA in healthy donors. Findings and limits, study-wide: A later analysis appeared to link common viral pathogens to several of the most significant clusters.

Primers for the PCR totalled 60 Vbeta and 13 Jbeta. The repertoire was sequenced with immunoSEQ multiplex PCR; TCRdb's copy has only in-frame clones and lacks some. In the table there are about 130,000 clones, roughly 84% of which are singletons. Worth noting for this clone: Its specificity is not known.

The V segment lost 4 bases and the J segment 0 bases; nucleotides outside the gene matches: 3. The germline gives CDR1 SEHNR, CDR2 FQNEAQ (reference sequence). There are 16 residues in the CDR3. The chain employs TRBV7-9 and TRBJ2-3, with 11 nucleotides matching TRBD2. This receptor was obtained from a boy aged 10-17 years in good health and CMV-seronegative. Sample: PBMCs. CDR3 sequence: CASSSGTSGSTDTQYF. CDR3 nucleotide sequence: TGTGCCAGCAGCTCCGGGACTAGCGGTAGCACAGATACGCAGTATTTT.